This is a list of T cell receptor beta chains from one sample in a study of blood T cell repertoires in COVID-19. Some clones are missing from TCRdb's copy, which holds only in-frame ones; the method was immunoSEQ multiplex PCR. The repertoire has roughly 130,000 clones, 90% of them found once; the top ten carry 3.7%. The sequenced material came from peripheral blood. The origin of the receptors is a man aged 45-65 years with active COVID-19. Both conserved end residues are part of each CDR3. The order of the fields is CDR3 length, V gene, J gene, CDR3 protein.

cdr3_length: 12; v_call: TRBV28; j_call: TRBJ1-3; cdr3_aa: CASRQGANTIYF
cdr3_length: 14; v_call: TRBV24-1; j_call: TRBJ1-2; cdr3_aa: CATSDPDKTYGYTF
cdr3_length: 16; v_call: TRBV7-8; j_call: TRBJ1-5; cdr3_aa: CASSLGGGGSNQPQHF
cdr3_length: 13; v_call: TRBV30; j_call: TRBJ1-5; cdr3_aa: CAWSKQQGQPQHF
cdr3_length: 13; v_call: TRBV5-5; j_call: TRBJ2-7; cdr3_aa: CASSRREGDEQYF
cdr3_length: 12; v_call: TRBV7-7; j_call: TRBJ2-5; cdr3_aa: CASSLRGETQYF
cdr3_length: 14; v_call: TRBV28; j_call: TRBJ2-1; cdr3_aa: CASETGGFYNEQFF
cdr3_length: 16; v_call: TRBV18; j_call: TRBJ1-1; cdr3_aa: CASSPGRGEGSTEAFF
cdr3_length: 12; v_call: TRBV7-9; j_call: TRBJ1-4; cdr3_aa: CASSLSREKLFF
cdr3_length: 17; v_call: TRBV25-1; j_call: TRBJ1-2; cdr3_aa: CASSEAEANVKRYGYTF
cdr3_length: 15; v_call: TRBV7-3; j_call: TRBJ2-7; cdr3_aa: CASSLAGTGGYEQYF
cdr3_length: 14; v_call: TRBV20-1; j_call: TRBJ1-2; cdr3_aa: CSASGGQGARGYTF
cdr3_length: 14; v_call: TRBV7-9; j_call: TRBJ2-2; cdr3_aa: CASSPSLDAGELFF
cdr3_length: 16; v_call: TRBV5-4; j_call: TRBJ2-1; cdr3_aa: CASSSRGRVAYNEQFF
cdr3_length: 15; v_call: TRBV23-1; j_call: TRBJ1-4; cdr3_aa: CASSPRRGDNEKLFF
cdr3_length: 16; v_call: TRBV6-5; j_call: TRBJ1-3; cdr3_aa: CASSYSTVTAGNTIYF
cdr3_length: 16; v_call: TRBV5-6; j_call: TRBJ2-3; cdr3_aa: CASSPFRDRGTDTQYF
cdr3_length: 15; v_call: TRBV10-3; j_call: TRBJ2-1; cdr3_aa: CAISLSGQANNEQFF
cdr3_length: 15; v_call: TRBV6-4; j_call: TRBJ2-3; cdr3_aa: CASSPRAGGQDTQYF
cdr3_length: 15; v_call: TRBV6-1; j_call: TRBJ1-2; cdr3_aa: CASSEAGQGDYGYTF
cdr3_length: 18; v_call: TRBV3-1/TRBV3-2; j_call: TRBJ2-1; cdr3_aa: CASSQESSRAGVYNEQFF
cdr3_length: 15; v_call: TRBV3-1/TRBV3-2; j_call: TRBJ1-5; cdr3_aa: CASSQTGTGSQPQHF
cdr3_length: 15; v_call: TRBV2; j_call: TRBJ1-2; cdr3_aa: CASTRGTGAFYGYTF
cdr3_length: 15; v_call: TRBV2; j_call: TRBJ2-1; cdr3_aa: CASSVDRAAYNEQFF
cdr3_length: 13; v_call: TRBV19; j_call: TRBJ2-5; cdr3_aa: CATQTGVQETQYF
cdr3_length: 12; v_call: TRBV6-6; j_call: TRBJ2-7; cdr3_aa: CASSWTGFEQYF
cdr3_length: 15; v_call: TRBV11-3; j_call: TRBJ1-1; cdr3_aa: CASSLGGLPNTEAFF
cdr3_length: 15; v_call: TRBV7-6; j_call: TRBJ2-2; cdr3_aa: CASSLGAYQTGELFF
cdr3_length: 14; v_call: TRBV19; j_call: TRBJ2-5; cdr3_aa: CASSIPGIQETQYF
cdr3_length: 16; v_call: TRBV30; j_call: TRBJ2-1; cdr3_aa: CAWSARTSGRANEQFF
cdr3_length: 15; v_call: TRBV7-6; j_call: TRBJ1-2; cdr3_aa: CASSLTGGDNYGYTF
cdr3_length: 18; v_call: TRBV20-1; j_call: TRBJ2-5; cdr3_aa: CSASPRVAGGPSTKTQYF
cdr3_length: 14; v_call: TRBV3-1/TRBV3-2; j_call: TRBJ1-2; cdr3_aa: CASSQRDRGGGYTF
cdr3_length: 17; v_call: TRBV3-1/TRBV3-2; j_call: TRBJ1-2; cdr3_aa: CASSQETTGVDNYGYTF
cdr3_length: 15; v_call: TRBV3-1/TRBV3-2; j_call: TRBJ1-2; cdr3_aa: CASSLDRGQRYGYTF
cdr3_length: 17; v_call: TRBV24-1; j_call: TRBJ2-3; cdr3_aa: CATSDSPGGPSTDTQYF
cdr3_length: 16; v_call: TRBV6-5; j_call: TRBJ2-3; cdr3_aa: CASSYTDRGPTDTQYF
cdr3_length: 12; v_call: TRBV30; j_call: TRBJ1-1; cdr3_aa: CAWSKTGTQAFF
cdr3_length: 15; v_call: TRBV28; j_call: TRBJ1-2; cdr3_aa: CASSLTGGRGYGYTF
cdr3_length: 15; v_call: TRBV6-6; j_call: TRBJ1-2; cdr3_aa: CASSNQGQGADGYTF
cdr3_length: 15; v_call: TRBV18; j_call: TRBJ2-1; cdr3_aa: CASSRAGGSYNEQFF
cdr3_length: 16; v_call: TRBV7-2; j_call: TRBJ2-1; cdr3_aa: CASRDPGNGVWNEQFF
cdr3_length: 15; v_call: TRBV19; j_call: TRBJ1-4; cdr3_aa: CASSIGWGLNEKLFF
cdr3_length: 14; v_call: TRBV20-1; j_call: TRBJ2-7; cdr3_aa: CSASPVTRSYEQYF
cdr3_length: 16; v_call: TRBV5-1; j_call: TRBJ2-7; cdr3_aa: CASSLRSGRASYEQYF
cdr3_length: 14; v_call: TRBV5-4; j_call: TRBJ2-4; cdr3_aa: CASSLTGGKNIQYF
cdr3_length: 14; v_call: TRBV7-2; j_call: TRBJ1-1; cdr3_aa: CASSLDRAATEAFF
cdr3_length: 16; v_call: TRBV18; j_call: TRBJ2-1; cdr3_aa: CASSPSSGILHNEQFF
cdr3_length: 14; v_call: TRBV2; j_call: TRBJ2-3; cdr3_aa: CASSDAGMPDTQYF
cdr3_length: 12; v_call: TRBV3-1/TRBV3-2; j_call: TRBJ2-7; cdr3_aa: CASSTQGYEQYF